A single sample gave rise to the 20 T cell receptor beta chains below, sequenced in a study of blood T cell repertoires in COVID-19 (dated by TCRdb to about 2020). Library preparation employed the immunoSEQ multiplex PCR assay. TCRdb took over this immuneACCESS table, retaining in-frame rearrangements with V and J assigned. Such tables are incomplete; in checked studies, under half of the missing clones stem from an unresolved V gene, and the remainder is unexplained. The sample profile shows about 74,000 clones; about four fifths of them were found once. Around 16% of the sample is held by the ten biggest clonotypes. Sequenced material: peripheral blood. Source of these receptors: a human donor in a cohort sampled during active COVID-19.

The rearrangement joins TRBV29-1 to TRBJ2-3; maybe TRBD1 (6 bases). Looked up from germline, CDR1 is SQVTM and CDR2 is ANQGSEA. The ends were cut back, 5 bases at V and 2 bases at J, with 8 bases in the middle. The CDR3 has 12 residues. This chain's CDR3 is CSVRGNTDTQYF. The CDR3 DNA sequence: TGCAGCGTTAGGGGGAACACAGATACGCAGTATTTT.

This chain connects TRBV5-1 to TRBJ2-3, with 10 nucleotides matching TRBD2. Germline-derived CDR1 and CDR2 are SGHRS and YFSETQ. The V and J ends lost 3 bases and 5 bases, in that order; junction bases with no gene match: 6. The CDR3 consists of 15 residues. In DNA, the CDR3 is TGCGCCAGCAGCTGGACTAGCGGACCCCTAGATACGCAGTATTTT. It translates to CASSWTSGPLDTQYF.

Only one count was recorded for this clone. The CDR3 DNA sequence: TGTGCTAGTGGTCCGGGACAGAACTATGGAAACACCATATATTTT. Its protein product is CASGPGQNYGNTIYF. The chain employs TRBV12-5 and TRBJ1-3; 7 nucleotides agree with TRBD1. The CDR3 spans 15 residues. Germline assignment: CDR1 LGHNT and CDR2 FRNRAP. Germline trimming cut 5 bases from V and 3 bases from J; bases unmatched to any gene: 7.

The CDR3 nucleotides read TGTGCCAGCAGCTTGGAGGGGACTAGCTTCACAGATACGCAGTATTTT. Translated, it gives CASSLEGTSFTDTQYF. The V gene is TRBV5-6, the J gene TRBJ2-3; TRBD2 matches at 9 bases. With V trimmed by 0 bases and J by 2 bases, 4 bases remained unmatched. Germline CDR1 is SGHDT and CDR2 is YYEEEE. This CDR3 spans 16 amino acids.

This chain connects TRBV2 to TRBJ2-3; weak D call: TRBD1 (7 bases). CDR1 and CDR2 (germline): SNHLY, FYNNEI. The germline V and J ends were trimmed by 11 bases and 0 bases, with 18 bases remaining between them. This CDR3 has 15 amino acids. CDR3 sequence (DNA): TGTGCCGGACGTCGCAGGGGGGTGAGCACAGATACGCAGTATTTT. This codes for CAGRRRGVSTDTQYF.

The chain couples TRBV30 to TRBJ2-5; possibly TRBD1 for D (5 bases). The V gene's germline CDR1 is GTSNPN and CDR2 SVGIG (reference sequence). V lost 2 bases and J 5 bases, leaving 9 bases between the germline ends. The CDR3 covers 12 residues. CDR3 in DNA: TGTGCCTGGAGTCCAGGGTACGAGACCCAGTACTTC. Translating it yields CAWSPGYETQYF. The full variable domain, in which reference TRBV30 and TRBJ2-5 provide the parts outside the CDR3, is SQTIHQWPATLVQPVGSPLSLECTVEGTSNPNLYWYRQAAGRGLQLLFYSVGIGQISSEVPQNLSASRPQDRQFILSSKKLLLSDSGFYLCAWSPGYETQYFGPGTRLLVL.

V usage is TRBV12-5 and J usage is TRBJ2-7, with TRBD1 identical over 7 bases. With V trimmed by 6 bases and J by 0 bases, 11 bases remained unmatched. The germline CDR1 and CDR2 sequences are LGHNT and FRNRAP. The length of the CDR3 is 16 residues. The CDR3 DNA follows: TGTGCTAGTGGCATAACCTCAGGGGGTAGCTCCTACGAGCAGTACTTC. Its translation: CASGITSGGSSYEQYF.

The chain combines TRBV7-6 with TRBJ2-7; 7 bases map to TRBD2. Unmatched junction bases numbered 14, after V lost 5 bases and J lost 7 bases. The CDR3 is 15 amino acids. The germline gives CDR1 SGHVS, CDR2 FNYEAQ. CDR3 sequence: CASSPPRGGDWEQYF. For the CDR3, the DNA is TGTGCCAGCAGCCCTCCCCGGGGAGGGGATTGGGAGCAGTACTTC. The full variable domain, in which reference TRBV7-6 and TRBJ2-7 provide the parts outside the CDR3, is GAGVSQSPRYKVTKRGQDVALRCDPISGHVSLYWYRQALGQGPEFLTYFNYEAQQDKSGLPNDRFSAERPEGSISTLTIQRTEQRDSAMYRCASSPPRGGDWEQYFGPGTRLTVT.

The chain carries TRBV9 and TRBJ2-1; the D is unclear. The CDR3 loop spans 15 amino acids. Trimming shortened V by 0 bases and J by 0 bases, and 7 bases separated the two germline ends. Germline lookup yields CDR1 SGDLS and CDR2 YYNGEE. CDR3 sequence (DNA): TGTGCCAGCAGCGTAGTCTCGAGCTCCTACAATGAGCAGTTCTTC. As protein: CASSVVSSSYNEQFF. Full variable domain (rest looked up from reference TRBV9 and TRBJ2-1): DSGVTQTPKHLITATGQRVTLRCSPRSGDLSVYWYQQSLDQGLQFLIQYYNGEERAKGNILERFSAQQFPDLHSELNLSSLELGDSALYFCASSVVSSSYNEQFFGPGTRLTVL.

The chain carries TRBV30 and TRBJ1-5; 7 bases fit TRBD1. After removal of 1 base from V and 4 bases from J, the junction contained 13 bases not matched to a gene. The CDR3 is made up of 17 amino acids. The germline gives CDR1 GTSNPN, CDR2 SVGIG (reference sequence). This CDR3 is CAWSGTKLGTANQPQHF. In nucleotides, the CDR3 is TGTGCCTGGAGTGGTACGAAATTGGGGACAGCTAATCAGCCCCAGCATTTT.

This clone was observed once. V usage is TRBV7-9 and J usage is TRBJ2-7, with TRBD2 matching over 7 bases. The junction had 6 bases not matched to a gene; V was cut back by 4 bases and J by 0 bases. CDR1 SEHNR and CDR2 FQNEAQ come from the germline V gene (reference sequence). The CDR3 is 15 residues long. CDR3 bases: TGTGCCAGCAGCTCCTCGGGGGGTTCCTCCTACGAGCAGTACTTC. It translates to CASSSSGGSSYEQYF. The full variable domain, completed using reference TRBV7-9 and TRBJ2-7, is DTGVSQNPRHKITKRGQNVTFRCDPISEHNRLYWYRQTLGQGPEFLTYFQNEAQLEKSRLLSDRFSAERPKGSFSTLEIQRTEQGDSAMYLCASSSSGGSSYEQYFGPGTRLTVT.

The V and J genes are TRBV9 and TRBJ2-3; no firm D call. Germline values: CDR1 SGDLS, CDR2 YYNGEE. V lost 2 bases to trimming and J lost 6 bases, with 13 bases between them. CDR3 length: 14 amino acids. CDR3 amino acids: CASSVLEPHDTQYF. CDR3 in DNA: TGTGCCAGCAGCGTCTTAGAGCCTCACGATACGCAGTATTTT.

The chain is built from TRBV24-1 and TRBJ2-4; 7 bases align to TRBD2. CDR1 is KGHDR, CDR2 SFDVKD, per germline. Trimming cost V 6 bases and J 0 bases; bases outside gene matches: 4. This CDR3 has 15 residues. The CDR3 DNA reads TGTGCCACCAGTTCTAGCGGAGTAGCCAAAAACATTCAGTACTTC. Its translation is CATSSSGVAKNIQYF.

The chain uses TRBV28 and TRBJ1-1; no clear D gene. Trimming stripped 8 bases from V and 0 bases from J, with 13 bases between. The CDR3 spans 14 residues. CDR1 MDHEN and CDR2 SYDVKM come from the germline V gene. CDR3 DNA: TGTGCCAGCCGAGAGGCTGGTTTGAACACTGAAGCTTTCTTT. As protein: CASREAGLNTEAFF.

V and J are TRBV30 and TRBJ2-7; 10 nucleotides agree with TRBD1. Germline CDR1 is GTSNPN and CDR2 is SVGIG (reference sequence). The CDR3 loop spans 14 amino acids. Trimming at V came to 5 bases and at J to 3 bases, leaving 7 bases not matched to a gene. CDR3 residues: CAWQKTGGNYEQYF. The CDR3, as DNA: TGTGCCTGGCAAAAGACAGGGGGCAACTACGAGCAGTACTTC.

V gene TRBV19 combines with J gene TRBJ1-2; D is possibly TRBD1 (6 bases). Trimming left V 5 bases short and J 6 bases short, with 16 bases between. The CDR3 has 14 amino acids. Germline assignment: CDR1 LNHDA and CDR2 SQIVND (reference sequence). The CDR3 sequence: CASSLTGIGNGYTF. The CDR3 bases are TGTGCCAGTAGTCTAACAGGGATCGGAAATGGCTACACCTTC.

This clone was observed a single time. The chain carries TRBV4-1 and TRBJ2-7, with TRBD1 as a possible D gene (5 bases). Trimming left V 0 bases short and J 3 bases short, with 9 bases between. Germline V CDR1 and CDR2: MGHRA, YSYEKL. This CDR3 has 14 amino acids. The CDR3 DNA follows: TGCGCCAGCAGCCAAGAAGCAAGGGGCTACGAGCAGTACTTC. Protein product: CASSQEARGYEQYF.

This clone was counted a few times. The chain joins TRBV7-2 to TRBJ2-5; TRBD2 agrees at 10 bases. The CDR3 contains 15 residues. The V gene end was trimmed by 4 bases and the J gene end by 5 bases; junction bases not matched to a gene: 7. CDR1 is SGHTA, CDR2 FQGNSA, per germline. In nucleotides, the CDR3 is TGTGCCAGCAGCTCATCTAGCGGGAGTACGGAGACCCAGTACTTC. As protein: CASSSSSGSTETQYF.

Only a few counts were recorded for this clone. V is TRBV3-1 (or the pseudogene TRBV3-2) and J is TRBJ2-7; 10 bases line up with TRBD1. The CDR3 has 13 amino acids. V dropped 4 bases and J dropped 6; count of bases not matched to a gene: 3. The germline CDR1 and CDR2 sequences are LGHDT and YNNKEL (reference sequence). DNA for the CDR3: TGTGCCAGCAGCCGGGACAGGGGTTTCGAGCAGTACTTC. The encoded protein is CASSRDRGFEQYF.

The V gene is TRBV24-1, the J gene TRBJ2-1; TRBD2 matches 7 bases. Unmatched junction bases numbered 8, after V lost 4 bases and J lost 12 bases. This CDR3 has 13 amino acids. Germline V CDR1 and CDR2: KGHDR, SFDVKD. The CDR3 spells CATSDFSGLGQFF. As DNA, the CDR3 is TGTGCCACCAGTGACTTTAGCGGGCTAGGGCAGTTCTTC.